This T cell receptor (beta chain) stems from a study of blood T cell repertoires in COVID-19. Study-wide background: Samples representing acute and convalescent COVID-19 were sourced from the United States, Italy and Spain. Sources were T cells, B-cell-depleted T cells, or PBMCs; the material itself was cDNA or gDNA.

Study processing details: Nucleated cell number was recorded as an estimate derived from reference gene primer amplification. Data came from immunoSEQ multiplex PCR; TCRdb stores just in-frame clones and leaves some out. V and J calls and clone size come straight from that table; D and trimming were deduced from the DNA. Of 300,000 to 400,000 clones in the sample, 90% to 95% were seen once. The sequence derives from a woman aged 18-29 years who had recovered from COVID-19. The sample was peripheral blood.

This chain's CDR3 is CASSPQTGVYSGNTIYF. The DNA of the CDR3 is TGTGCCAGCTCACCCCAGACAGGGGTGTATTCTGGAAACACCATATATTTT. The chain joins TRBV18 to TRBJ1-3; the match to TRBD1 covers 8 bases. V gave up 3 bases and J gave up 1 base; unmatched junction bases: 8. Per germline, CDR1 KGHSH and CDR2 LQKENI. CDR3 length: 17 residues.